The 22 T cell receptor beta chains presented below share a single source sample, sequenced in a study of blood T cell repertoires in COVID-19. Only in-frame clones appear in the TCRdb table, and some are missing; sequencing was by immunoSEQ multiplex PCR. The sample carries approximately 200,000 clones, 80% to 90% recorded once. The sequencing sample was made of peripheral blood. The receptors stem from a man aged 65 to 85 with active or convalescent COVID-19.

The V and J genes are TRBV6-5 and TRBJ2-1; D is uncertain. Germline V gives CDR1 MNHEY, CDR2 SVGAGI. Trimming pared 8 bases from V and 7 bases from J, leaving 15 bases between. The CDR3 sequence is 13 residues long. CDR3 region: CASVLVPTNEQFF. As DNA, the CDR3 is TGTGCCAGCGTGCTGGTCCCGACAAATGAGCAGTTCTTC.

This rearrangement joins TRBV6-2 or TRBV6-3 to TRBJ2-1; D might be TRBD2 (5 bases). V gave up 0 bases and J gave up 0 bases, with 21 bases separating them. The CDR3 covers 20 residues. Per the germline V gene, CDR1 is MNHEY and CDR2 is SVGEGT. CDR3 in DNA: TGTGCCAGCAGTTACTCGAATTTAGACTACCCCACCGGCTCCTACAATGAGCAGTTCTTC. This gives the protein CASSYSNLDYPTGSYNEQFF.

The chain is built from TRBV6-1 and TRBJ1-5; TRBD1 agrees at 9 bases. V lost 0 bases and J lost 5; bases outside the gene matches: 5. This CDR3 contains 16 residues. Germline lookup yields CDR1 MNHNS and CDR2 SASEGT. The CDR3 loop is CASSEAPQGAHQPQHF. The CDR3 DNA follows: TGTGCCAGCAGTGAAGCCCCACAGGGGGCGCATCAGCCCCAGCATTTT.

The chain employs TRBV5-4 and TRBJ2-1; a weak D match, TRBD2 (6 bases). V lost 2 bases and J 7 bases, leaving 13 bases between the germline ends. This CDR3 has 14 residues. Germline-derived CDR1 and CDR2 are SGHNT and YYREEE (reference sequence). CDR3 residues: CASSLAGGRNEQFF. As DNA, the CDR3 is TGTGCCAGCAGCTTAGCGGGTGGAAGGAATGAGCAGTTCTTC.

The chain is built from TRBV2 and TRBJ1-2; D is uncertain. The CDR3 is made up of 14 amino acids. Trimming stripped 2 bases from V and 7 bases from J, with 14 bases between. CDR1 and CDR2 from the germline V gene are SNHLY and FYNNEI. For the CDR3, the DNA is TGTGCCAGCAGTGAAATGTTTCGGAGGGTTGGCTACACCTTC. Protein product: CASSEMFRRVGYTF.

The chain carries TRBV29-1 and TRBJ2-2; tentative D call: TRBD2 (6 bases). The CDR3 spans 14 residues. Germline values: CDR1 SQVTM, CDR2 ANQGSEA. Between the trimmed V and J ends, which lost 1 base and 4 bases, there was a span of 10 bases. The CDR3 nucleotides read TGCAGCGTTGAAGGACTAGTTCGCACCGGGGAGCTGTTTTTT. This encodes CSVEGLVRTGELFF.

The chain combines TRBV2 with TRBJ1-5; TRBD1 matches at 10 bases. The trim removed 5 bases at V and 1 base at J, leaving 2 bases unmatched. Germline values: CDR1 SNHLY, CDR2 FYNNEI. The length of the CDR3 is 15 residues. In DNA, the CDR3 is TGTGCCAGCAGTCGGGACAGGGGCAGCAATCAGCCCCAGCATTTT. Its protein is CASSRDRGSNQPQHF.

This chain uses TRBV14 with TRBJ2-7, with D maybe TRBD1 (5 bases). This CDR3 region has 19 residues. The ends were cut back, 0 bases at V and 5 bases at J, with 26 bases in the middle. The germline CDR1 and CDR2 sequences are SGHDN and FVKESK. The chain's CDR3 is CASSQDQSGLAGKFHEQYF. The CDR3 DNA sequence: TGTGCCAGCAGCCAAGATCAATCAGGTTTGGCAGGGAAATTCCACGAGCAGTACTTC.

This chain links TRBV5-1 with TRBJ2-3, with 11 bases aligning to TRBD2. V was pared by 2 bases and J by 7 bases, with 6 bases of the junction left unmatched. From germline, CDR1 is SGHRS and CDR2 YFSETQ. The CDR3 runs 15 residues. CDR3: CASSLSLAGAHTQYF. DNA for the CDR3: TGCGCCAGCAGCTTATCACTAGCGGGAGCTCATACGCAGTATTTT.

The genes are TRBV28 and TRBJ1-3, with D perhaps TRBD1 (5 bases). The CDR3 covers 11 residues. The V end was cut by 6 bases, the J end by 7 bases, with 7 bases between. CDR1 MDHEN and CDR2 SYDVKM come from the germline V gene. This chain's CDR3 is CASRRGNTIYF. The CDR3 nucleotides read TGTGCCAGCAGGCGGGGGAACACCATATATTTT.

The chain uses TRBV24-1 and TRBJ2-1; TRBD1 agrees at 7 bases. In germline, CDR1 is KGHDR, CDR2 SFDVKD. V lost 6 bases, J lost 6 bases, and 7 bases stayed unmatched. This CDR3 comprises 14 residues. The CDR3 protein is CATSNWNRGNEQFF. Here the CDR3 DNA reads TGTGCCACCAGTAACTGGAACAGGGGCAATGAGCAGTTCTTC.

V and J are TRBV24-1 and TRBJ2-5, with 7 bases fitting TRBD2. Germline lookup yields CDR1 KGHDR and CDR2 SFDVKD. CDR3 size: 15 residues. The trim removed 6 bases at V and 0 bases at J, leaving 6 bases unmatched. The CDR3 reads CATSKREGYQETQYF. The CDR3 DNA reads as TGTGCCACCAGTAAGCGGGAAGGGTACCAAGAGACCCAGTACTTC.

The V and J genes are TRBV9 and TRBJ2-7, with 13 nucleotides matching TRBD2. Trimming removed 3 bases from V and 5 bases from J; junction bases left unmatched: 5. Germline CDR1 is SGDLS and CDR2 is YYNGEE. The CDR3 sequence is 15 residues long. The CDR3 reads CASSAGLAGTHEQYF. CDR3 nucleotides: TGTGCCAGCAGCGCGGGACTAGCGGGGACGCACGAGCAGTACTTC.

The chain recombines TRBV6-5 with TRBJ2-5; 8 nucleotides match TRBD2. This CDR3 contains 16 residues. V gave up 2 bases and J gave up 5 bases; unmatched junction bases: 10. Germline CDR1 and CDR2: MNHEY and SVGAGI. CDR3 coding DNA: TGTGCCAGCAGTTACGAAGTCGGGGGGGCCATCGAGACCCAGTACTTC. Translated, it gives CASSYEVGGAIETQYF.

The J gene is TRBJ2-3, the V gene TRBV4-3, with 7 nucleotides matching TRBD2. The length of the CDR3 is 16 residues. Trimming cost V 1 base and J 4 bases; bases outside gene matches: 8. Germline V gene lookup returns CDR1 LGHNA and CDR2 YSLEER. The CDR3 sequence is CASSQGGGRVADTQYF. CDR3 sequence (DNA): TGCGCCAGCAGCCAAGGGGGAGGGCGGGTCGCAGATACGCAGTATTTT.

The chain employs TRBV2 and TRBJ1-2, with 10 bases lining up with TRBD1. The germline gives CDR1 SNHLY, CDR2 FYNNEI. CDR3 length: 13 residues. The ends lost 4 bases at V and 8 bases at J; junction bases unmatched: 4. The CDR3 spells CASSGDRGRGYTF. The CDR3 nucleotides are TGTGCCAGCAGTGGAGACAGGGGGCGAGGCTACACCTTC. Combining the CDR3 with reference TRBV2 and TRBJ1-2 gives the whole variable domain EPEVTQTPSHQVTQMGQEVILRCVPISNHLYFYWYRQILGQKVEFLVSFYNNEISEKSEIFDDQFSVERPDGSNFTLKIRSTKLEDSAMYFCASSGDRGRGYTFGSGTRLTVV.

The chain combines TRBV9 with TRBJ2-3; 9 positions agree with TRBD1. The J segment lost 4 bases and the V segment lost 3 bases, leaving 3 bases of the junction unmatched. The germline gives CDR1 SGDLS, CDR2 YYNGEE. This CDR3 has 14 amino acids. Here the CDR3 reads CASSGGQGSDTQYF. The DNA for the CDR3 is TGTGCCAGCAGCGGTGGACAGGGGTCAGATACGCAGTATTTT.

This chain connects TRBV27 to TRBJ1-1; 7 bases are a match to TRBD1. J was trimmed by 4 bases and V by 5 bases; bases with no gene match: 7. CDR1 is MNHEY, CDR2 SMNVEV, per germline (reference sequence). This CDR3 spans 14 amino acids. The CDR3 loop is CASSQQGRTTEAFF. For the CDR3, the DNA is TGTGCCAGCAGTCAACAGGGGCGCACCACTGAAGCTTTCTTT.

This chain joins TRBV7-2 and TRBJ2-1, with 8 positions matching TRBD2. Germline lookup yields CDR1 SGHTA and CDR2 FQGNSA. The J segment lost 2 bases and the V segment lost 2 bases, leaving 5 bases of the junction unmatched. The CDR3 spans 16 residues. In nucleotides, the CDR3 is TGTGCCAGCAGCTTATCCAGCGGGAGTCCCTACAATGAGCAGTTCTTC. Its protein is CASSLSSGSPYNEQFF.

The chain recombines TRBV27 with TRBJ2-3, with D hard to call. V was pared by 5 bases and J by 1 base, with 10 bases between. Germline V gives CDR1 MNHEY, CDR2 SMNVEV (reference sequence). The CDR3 length is 14 residues. The DNA for the CDR3 is TGTGCCAGCAGTCAAATTGGGCGCACAGATACGCAGTATTTT. Translating gives CASSQIGRTDTQYF.

The chain joins TRBV4-1 to TRBJ1-4, with 7 bases identical to TRBD1. This CDR3 has 15 amino acids. Germline V gene data show CDR1 as MGHRA and CDR2 as YSYEKL. The V and J ends lost 0 bases and 5 bases, in that order; junction bases with no gene match: 3. The CDR3 protein is CASSQEGTENEKLFF. The DNA of the CDR3 is TGCGCCAGCAGCCAAGAAGGGACAGAAAATGAAAAACTGTTTTTT.

This rearrangement joins TRBV6-5 to TRBJ1-2; 7 bases align to TRBD1. Germline V gives CDR1 MNHEY, CDR2 SVGAGI. The length of the CDR3 is 12 residues. J lost 10 bases, V lost 6 bases, and 8 bases had no gene match. Here the CDR3 DNA reads TGTGCCAGCAGCCGACTAACAGGGGACTACACCTTC. Protein product: CASSRLTGDYTF.